This T cell receptor beta chain came from a study of vaccination and CD4 T cells after COVID-19. Study-level results: Spike mono-reactive clones accounted for 304 of the 307 vaccine-specific clones found in convalescent patients.

Trimming shortened V by 5 bases and J by 0 bases, and 11 bases separated the two germline ends. Looked up from germline, CDR1 is SGHTA and CDR2 is FQGNSA. The CDR3 has 15 residues. Treatment given: 10-day PBMC culture with coronavirus spike peptide pools or control peptides (ViraFEST assay). Cultured CD4+ T-cell DNA underwent Oncomine TCR Beta short-read sequencing. MiXCR, run by TCRdb on the PCR reads, gives a single entry per CDR3 protein. This table holds roughly 7,400 distinct CDR3 sequences, about 46% found once. Comments on this clonotype: Its target is not known.

This TCR was sampled from a human donor who had recovered from COVID-19. V gene TRBV7-2 combines with J gene TRBJ1-3; unclear D gene. Material for sequencing was CD4+ T cells from blood, cultured in vitro. CDR3 sequence (DNA): TGTGCCAGCAGCCGGCGAGGGCCCTCTGGAAACACCATATATTTT. Translating it yields CASSRRGPSGNTIYF.